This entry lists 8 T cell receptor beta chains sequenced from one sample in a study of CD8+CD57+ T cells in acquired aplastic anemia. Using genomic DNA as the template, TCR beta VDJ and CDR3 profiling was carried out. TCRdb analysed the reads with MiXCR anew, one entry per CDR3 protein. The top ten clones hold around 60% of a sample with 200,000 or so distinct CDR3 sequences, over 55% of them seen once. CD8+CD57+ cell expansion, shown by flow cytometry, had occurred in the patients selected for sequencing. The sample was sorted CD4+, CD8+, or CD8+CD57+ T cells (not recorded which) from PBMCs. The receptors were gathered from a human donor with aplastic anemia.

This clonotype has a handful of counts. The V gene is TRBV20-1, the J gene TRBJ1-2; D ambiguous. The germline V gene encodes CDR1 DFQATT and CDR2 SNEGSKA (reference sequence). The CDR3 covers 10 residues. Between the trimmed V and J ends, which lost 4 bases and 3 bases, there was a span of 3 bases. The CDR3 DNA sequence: TGCAGTGCTAAGTACTATGGCTACACCTTC. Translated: CSAKYYGYTF.

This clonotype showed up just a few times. The CDR3 sequence: CASSLARGAYNEQFF. CDR3 sequence (DNA): TGTGCCAGCAGCTTAGCCCGGGGGGCCTACAATGAGCAGTTCTTC. The chain is built from TRBV7-3 and TRBJ2-1, with TRBD2 identical over 7 bases. V lost 2 bases, J lost 2 bases, and 3 bases stayed unmatched. Per the germline V gene, CDR1 is SGHTA and CDR2 is FQGTGA. The CDR3 consists of 15 residues. Using reference TRBV7-3 and TRBJ2-1 for the parts outside the CDR3, the full variable domain is GAGVSQTPSNKVTEKGKYVELRCDPISGHTALYWYRQSLGQGPEFLIYFQGTGAADDSGLPNDRFFAVRPEGSVSTLKIQRTERGDSAVYLCASSLARGAYNEQFFGPGTRLTVL.

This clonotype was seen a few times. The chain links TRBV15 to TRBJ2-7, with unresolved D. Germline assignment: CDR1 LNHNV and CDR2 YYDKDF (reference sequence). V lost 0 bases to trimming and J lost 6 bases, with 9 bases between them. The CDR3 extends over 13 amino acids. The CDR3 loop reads CATSREQRSEQYF. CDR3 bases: TGTGCCACCAGCAGAGAACAAAGGAGCGAGCAGTACTTC.

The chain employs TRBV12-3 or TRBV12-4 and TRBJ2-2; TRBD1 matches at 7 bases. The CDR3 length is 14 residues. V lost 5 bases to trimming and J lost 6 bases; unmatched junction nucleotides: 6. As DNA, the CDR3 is TGTGCCAGCAGTCAACCGACAGGGCCCGGGGAGCTGTTTTTT. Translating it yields CASSQPTGPGELFF.

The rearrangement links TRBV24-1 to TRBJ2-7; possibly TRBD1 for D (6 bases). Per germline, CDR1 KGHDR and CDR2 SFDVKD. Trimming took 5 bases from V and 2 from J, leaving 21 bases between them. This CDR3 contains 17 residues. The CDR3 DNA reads TGTGCCACCAGTGGCAGGGGTGAAGGTTATAACACCTACGAGCAGTACTTC. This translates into CATSGRGEGYNTYEQYF.

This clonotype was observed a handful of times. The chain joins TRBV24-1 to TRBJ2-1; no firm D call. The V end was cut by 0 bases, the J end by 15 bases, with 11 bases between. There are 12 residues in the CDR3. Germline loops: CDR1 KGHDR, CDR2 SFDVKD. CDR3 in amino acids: CATSDLPGRRFF. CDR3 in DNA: TGTGCCACCAGTGATTTGCCCGGACGGAGGTTCTTC.

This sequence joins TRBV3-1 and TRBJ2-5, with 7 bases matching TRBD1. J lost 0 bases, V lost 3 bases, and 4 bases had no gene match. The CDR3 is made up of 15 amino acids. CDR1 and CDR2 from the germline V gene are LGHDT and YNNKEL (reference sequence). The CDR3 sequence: CASSHLTGYQETQYF. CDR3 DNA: TGTGCCAGCAGCCACCTGACAGGGTACCAAGAGACCCAGTACTTC.

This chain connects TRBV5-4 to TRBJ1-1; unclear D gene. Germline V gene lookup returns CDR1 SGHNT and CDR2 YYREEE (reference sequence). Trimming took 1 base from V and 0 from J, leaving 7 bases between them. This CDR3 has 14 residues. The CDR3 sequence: CASSLQTLNTEAFF. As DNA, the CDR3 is TGTGCCAGCAGCTTGCAGACACTGAACACTGAAGCTTTCTTT.